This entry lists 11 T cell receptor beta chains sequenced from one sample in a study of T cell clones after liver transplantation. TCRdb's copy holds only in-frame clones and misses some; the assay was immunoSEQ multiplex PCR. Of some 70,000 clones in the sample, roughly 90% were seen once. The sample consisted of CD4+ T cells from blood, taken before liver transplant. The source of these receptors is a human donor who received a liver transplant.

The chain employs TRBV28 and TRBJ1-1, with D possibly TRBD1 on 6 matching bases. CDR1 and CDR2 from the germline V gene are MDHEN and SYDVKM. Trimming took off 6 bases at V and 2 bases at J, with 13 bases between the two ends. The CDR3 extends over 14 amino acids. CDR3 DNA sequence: TGTGCCAGCAGCCTACTCGGGGGCAACACTGAAGCTTTCTTT. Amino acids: CASSLLGGNTEAFF.

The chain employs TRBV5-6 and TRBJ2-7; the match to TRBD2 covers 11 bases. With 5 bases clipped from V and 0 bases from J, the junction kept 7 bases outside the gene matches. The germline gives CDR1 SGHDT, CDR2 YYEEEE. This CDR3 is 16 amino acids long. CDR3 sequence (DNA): TGTGCCAGCAGTCCTAGCGGGAGGCTCACCTCCTACGAGCAGTACTTC. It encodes CASSPSGRLTSYEQYF.

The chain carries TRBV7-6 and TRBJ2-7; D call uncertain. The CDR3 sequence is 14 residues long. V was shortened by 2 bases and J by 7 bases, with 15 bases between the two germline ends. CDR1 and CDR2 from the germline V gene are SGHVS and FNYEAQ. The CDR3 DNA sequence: TGTGCCAGCAGCTTACAAGGGTCATACGGGGAGCAGTACTTC. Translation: CASSLQGSYGEQYF.

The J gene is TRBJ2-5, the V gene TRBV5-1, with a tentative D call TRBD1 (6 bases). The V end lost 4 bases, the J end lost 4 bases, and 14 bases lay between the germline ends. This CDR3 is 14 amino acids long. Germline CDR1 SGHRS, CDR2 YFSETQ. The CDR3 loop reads CASSIQGSGETQYF. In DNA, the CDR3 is TGCGCCAGCAGCATACAGGGTAGTGGAGAGACCCAGTACTTC. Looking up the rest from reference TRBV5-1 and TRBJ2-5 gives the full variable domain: KAGVTQTPRYLIKTRGQQVTLSCSPISGHRSVSWYQQTPGQGLQFLFEYFSETQRNKGNFPGRFSGRQFSNSRSEMNVSTLELGDSALYLCASSIQGSGETQYFGPGTRLLVL.

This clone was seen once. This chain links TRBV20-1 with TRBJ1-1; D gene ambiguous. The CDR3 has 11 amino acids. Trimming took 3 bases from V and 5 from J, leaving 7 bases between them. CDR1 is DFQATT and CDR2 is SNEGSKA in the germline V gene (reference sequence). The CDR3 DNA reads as TGCAGTGCTAGTTCCCGGACTGAAGCTTTCTTT. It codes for CSASSRTEAFF.

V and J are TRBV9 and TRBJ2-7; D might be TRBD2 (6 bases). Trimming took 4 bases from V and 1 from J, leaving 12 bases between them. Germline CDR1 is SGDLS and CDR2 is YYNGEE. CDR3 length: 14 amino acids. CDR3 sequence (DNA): TGTGCCAGCAGCCTCCGGGACTTATCCTACGAGCAGTACTTC. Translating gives CASSLRDLSYEQYF.

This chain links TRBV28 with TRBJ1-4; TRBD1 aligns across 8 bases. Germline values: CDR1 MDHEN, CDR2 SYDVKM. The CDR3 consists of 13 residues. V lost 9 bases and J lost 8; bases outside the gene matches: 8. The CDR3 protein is CASRDRGGEKLFF. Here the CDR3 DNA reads TGTGCCAGTCGAGACAGGGGAGGGGAAAAACTGTTTTTT.

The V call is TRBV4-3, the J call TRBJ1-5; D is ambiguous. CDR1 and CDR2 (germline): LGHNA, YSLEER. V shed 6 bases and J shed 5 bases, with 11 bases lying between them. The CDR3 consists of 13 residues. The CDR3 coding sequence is TGCGCCAGCAGTCTTTATAGGGATCAGCCCCAGCATTTT. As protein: CASSLYRDQPQHF.

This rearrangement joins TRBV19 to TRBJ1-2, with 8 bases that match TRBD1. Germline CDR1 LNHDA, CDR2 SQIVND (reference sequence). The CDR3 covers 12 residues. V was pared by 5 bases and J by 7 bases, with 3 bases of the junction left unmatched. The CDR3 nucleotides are TGTGCCAGTAGTGGGGGGACAGGTGGCTACACCTTC. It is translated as CASSGGTGGYTF.

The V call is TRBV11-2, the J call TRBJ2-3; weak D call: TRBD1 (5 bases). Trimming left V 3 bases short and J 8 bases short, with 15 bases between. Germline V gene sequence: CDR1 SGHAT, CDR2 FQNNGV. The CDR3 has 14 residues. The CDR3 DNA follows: TGTGCCAGCAGCTTCCAACCTAGGGGTTCTACGCAGTATTTT. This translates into CASSFQPRGSTQYF.

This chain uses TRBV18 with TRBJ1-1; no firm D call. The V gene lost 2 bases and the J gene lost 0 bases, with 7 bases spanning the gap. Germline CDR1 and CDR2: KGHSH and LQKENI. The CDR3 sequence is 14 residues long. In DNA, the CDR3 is TGTGCCAGCTCACCAGCGGGGATGAACACTGAAGCTTTCTTT. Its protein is CASSPAGMNTEAFF. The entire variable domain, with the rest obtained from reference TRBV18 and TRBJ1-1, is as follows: NAGVMQNPRHLVRRRGQEARLRCSPMKGHSHVYWYRQLPEEGLKFMVYLQKENIIDESGMPKERFSAEFPKEGPSILRIQQVVRGDSAAYFCASSPAGMNTEAFFGQGTRLTVV.